This T cell receptor (beta chain) comes out of a study of blood T cell repertoires in COVID-19. Study-level background: Samples of COVID-19 (acute and convalescent) were obtained from the United States, Italy and Spain.

Germline CDR1 MDHEN, CDR2 SYDVKM. The length of the CDR3 is 18 residues. V shed 4 bases, J shed 9 bases, and the junction held 19 bases outside the gene matches. In the original workflow: Nucleated cell number was recorded as an estimate derived from reference gene primer amplification. Assay: immunoSEQ multiplex PCR; the TCRdb copy retains only in-frame clones and omits some. For V, J and clone size, that table is used; D and trimming come from the DNA. The data show about 200,000 clones, roughly 87% seen once. Sequencing input: peripheral blood. This sequence was found in a man aged 35 to 55 with active or convalescent COVID-19. This chain links TRBV28 with TRBJ1-5; 9 bases align to TRBD1. CDR3: CASSSASGTGWTQWPQHF. The CDR3 DNA sequence: TGTGCCAGCAGTTCGGCTTCCGGGACAGGGTGGACTCAATGGCCCCAGCATTTT.